This T cell receptor beta chain was sequenced in a study of blood T cell repertoires in COVID-19. Study background: The analysed material was cDNA or gDNA that came from T cells, B-cell-depleted T cells, or PBMCs.

This CDR3 has 16 residues. V lost 5 bases and J 0 bases, leaving 11 bases between the germline ends. The germline CDR1 and CDR2 sequences are MGHDK and SYGVNS. Per the authors' pipeline: Reference gene primer amplification in the assay estimated nucleated cell counts. The data were produced by immunoSEQ multiplex PCR, yet TCRdb's version contains in-frame clones alone and is incomplete. That table is the source of V, J and clone size, and D and trimming were worked out from the DNA. The data show approximately 59,000 clones, 75% to 85% seen once. The V call is TRBV25-1, the J call TRBJ2-6, with a weak D call TRBD1 (5 bases). This clonotype was sampled from a man between 60 and 75 years old with COVID-19, enrolled during active disease. Sample: peripheral blood. The DNA for the CDR3 is TGTGCCAGCAGTAGGACGACAGTCTCTGGGGCCAACGTCCTGACTTTC. Translating it yields CASSRTTVSGANVLTF.